Below, 22 T cell receptor beta chains from the same sample are listed, as sequenced in a study of technical replicates of blood from a few donors. The method was immunoSEQ multiplex PCR; TCRdb's version includes in-frame clones alone and lacks a portion of them. The sample holds about 82,000 clones; 91% are singletons and the top ten take about 0.39%. The material sequenced was T cells isolated from PBMCs. The source of these receptors is a human donor in good health.

The chain carries TRBV9 and TRBJ2-1; TRBD2 might be the D (5 bases). Germline V lookup: CDR1 SGDLS, CDR2 YYNGEE. The V end was cut by 1 base, the J end by 0 bases, with 8 bases between. The CDR3 length is 15 residues. In DNA form, the CDR3 reads TGTGCCAGCAGCGTACGGGATGGCTCCTACAATGAGCAGTTCTTC. It is translated as CASSVRDGSYNEQFF.

This rearrangement joins TRBV30 to TRBJ2-3; 9 nucleotides align to TRBD2. CDR3 length: 14 amino acids. CDR1 and CDR2 from the germline V gene are GTSNPN and SVGIG (reference sequence). V lost 2 bases to trimming and J lost 2 bases; unmatched junction nucleotides: 2. The DNA for the CDR3 is TGTGCCTGGAGTAAGGGACTAGCCACAGATACGCAGTATTTT. Translated: CAWSKGLATDTQYF.

The V call is TRBV9, the J call TRBJ1-2, with TRBD1 matching 8 bases. Germline loops: CDR1 SGDLS, CDR2 YYNGEE. The ends lost 0 bases at V and 4 bases at J; junction bases unmatched: 5. CDR3 length: 15 amino acids. This CDR3 is CASSVGAGGVYGYTF. The DNA of the CDR3 is TGTGCCAGCAGCGTAGGGGCAGGGGGCGTCTATGGCTACACCTTC. Complete variable domain (other parts from reference TRBV9 and TRBJ1-2): DSGVTQTPKHLITATGQRVTLRCSPRSGDLSVYWYQQSLDQGLQFLIQYYNGEERAKGNILERFSAQQFPDLHSELNLSSLELGDSALYFCASSVGAGGVYGYTFGSGTRLTVV.

V and J are TRBV15 and TRBJ2-7; D possibly corresponds to TRBD2 (5 bases). Germline V lookup: CDR1 LNHNV, CDR2 YYDKDF (reference sequence). This CDR3 is 15 amino acids long. V was clipped by 3 bases and J by 0 bases, with 12 bases between them. In nucleotides, the CDR3 is TGTGCCACCAGCAGGGAGGTCAGGAGCTCCTACGAGCAGTACTTC. Its translation is CATSREVRSSYEQYF.

The chain combines TRBV11-3 with TRBJ2-1; possibly TRBD2 for D (6 bases). The germline gives CDR1 SGHNT, CDR2 YENEEA. Trimming shortened V by 1 base and J by 2 bases, and 9 bases separated the two germline ends. The length of the CDR3 is 15 residues. The CDR3 DNA reads TGTGCCAGCAGCTTAGCGGGAGTCCCCTACAATGAGCAGTTCTTC. Its protein is CASSLAGVPYNEQFF.

This rearrangement joins TRBV7-2 to TRBJ1-2, with TRBD1 matching over 7 bases. The CDR3 is 14 residues long. V trimming: 4 bases; J trimming: 8 bases; junction bases outside the gene matches: 10. CDR1 is SGHTA and CDR2 is FQGNSA in the germline V gene. The CDR3: CASSSRQGSTGYTF. DNA of the CDR3: TGTGCCAGCAGCTCTCGACAGGGAAGTACGGGCTACACCTTC.

This clone was seen only a few times. CDR3 in DNA: TGCAGTGGTTCGTTGTTAGCTTTCTTT. The encoded protein is CSGSLLAFF. The rearrangement joins TRBV20-1 to TRBJ1-1, with D unresolved. The length of the CDR3 is 9 residues. Trimming took off 7 bases at V and 10 bases at J, with 10 bases between the two ends. CDR1 and CDR2 from the germline V gene are DFQATT and SNEGSKA (reference sequence).

The V and J genes are TRBV7-6 and TRBJ2-5; possibly TRBD1 for D (6 bases). V shed 5 bases and J shed 6 bases, with 13 bases lying between them. From germline, CDR1 is SGHVS and CDR2 FNYEAQ. This CDR3 has 13 amino acids. The CDR3 DNA follows: TGTGCCAGCAGCCCACAGGGACGGCAGACCCAGTACTTC. This translates into CASSPQGRQTQYF.

The V gene is TRBV6-5, the J gene TRBJ1-4; TRBD1 agrees at 9 bases. V trimming: 6 bases; J trimming: 3 bases; junction bases outside the gene matches: 2. Germline values: CDR1 MNHEY, CDR2 SVGAGI. This CDR3 region has 14 residues. DNA of the CDR3: TGTGCCAGCAGGACAGGGGGGCCTAATGAAAAACTGTTTTTT. Residues: CASRTGGPNEKLFF.

The chain couples TRBV10-3 to TRBJ2-7; tentatively, D is TRBD1 (6 bases). The V gene's germline CDR1 is ENHRY and CDR2 SYGVKD. The CDR3 has 17 residues. Trimming pared 0 bases from V and 4 bases from J, leaving 19 bases between. The CDR3 bases are TGTGCCATCAGTGAGTCGCTGCCGGGACATTTATCATACGAGCAGTACTTC. It specifies CAISESLPGHLSYEQYF.

This chain links TRBV28 with TRBJ1-1; the match to TRBD1 covers 7 bases. With 4 bases clipped from V and 4 bases from J, the junction kept 3 bases outside the gene matches. The CDR3 spans 13 residues. Germline CDR1 MDHEN, CDR2 SYDVKM. CDR3 nucleotides: TGTGCCAGCAGTTCGACAGGGACCACTGAAGCTTTCTTT. This translates into CASSSTGTTEAFF.

The V gene is TRBV30, the J gene TRBJ1-3, with 10 positions matching TRBD1. Trimming took 0 bases from V and 0 from J; bases not matched to a gene: 17. This CDR3 is 21 amino acids long. CDR1 is GTSNPN and CDR2 is SVGIG in the germline V gene (reference sequence). The CDR3 is CAWSVGVPTGGTLDSGNTIYF. The CDR3 nucleotides read TGTGCCTGGAGTGTCGGGGTTCCGACAGGGGGCACTTTAGACTCTGGAAACACCATATATTTT.

The rearrangement links TRBV7-2 to TRBJ1-2, with TRBD1 matching over 9 bases. The CDR3 runs to 14 residues. Germline V CDR1 and CDR2: SGHTA, FQGNSA. V shed 2 bases, J shed 8 bases, and the junction held 6 bases outside the gene matches. The CDR3: CASSLTAGQGGYTF. DNA for the CDR3: TGTGCCAGCAGCTTAACCGCCGGACAGGGGGGCTACACCTTC.

The chain recombines TRBV5-4 with TRBJ2-5; 8 nucleotides match TRBD1. The CDR3 is 15 amino acids. Germline V CDR1 and CDR2: SGHNT, YYREEE (reference sequence). The V gene end was trimmed by 4 bases and the J gene end by 2 bases; junction bases not matched to a gene: 7. The CDR3: CASSRDRYSQETQYF. CDR3 in DNA: TGTGCCAGCAGCCGGGACAGGTATTCGCAAGAGACCCAGTACTTC.

This chain joins TRBV7-9 and TRBJ2-5; TRBD1 might be the D (5 bases). The V gene lost 2 bases and the J gene lost 1 base, with 8 bases spanning the gap. CDR1 is SEHNR, CDR2 FQNEAQ, per germline (reference sequence). This CDR3 has 14 residues. The CDR3 here is CASSLSQGQETQYF. The CDR3, as DNA: TGTGCCAGCAGCTTAAGCCAGGGCCAAGAGACCCAGTACTTC.

The V call is TRBV18, the J call TRBJ1-2; perhaps TRBD1 as D (5 bases). CDR3 size: 13 residues. V was cut by 2 bases and J by 8 bases, with 12 bases left in between. Germline CDR1 is KGHSH and CDR2 is LQKENI. In DNA, the CDR3 is TGTGCCAGCTCACCAGGAGGGGCTCGGGGCTACACCTTC. Protein product: CASSPGGARGYTF.

J is TRBJ2-2 and V is TRBV9; D remains ambiguous. Trimming took off 0 bases at V and 2 bases at J, with 8 bases between the two ends. The CDR3 consists of 15 residues. Germline CDR1 is SGDLS and CDR2 is YYNGEE. CDR3 sequence (DNA): TGTGCCAGCAGCGTAGAGACATATAACACCGGGGAGCTGTTTTTT. Its protein is CASSVETYNTGELFF.

This clone was observed a single time. This chain connects TRBV27 to TRBJ2-3; TRBD2 aligns across 16 bases. Germline trimming cut 5 bases from V and 6 bases from J; bases unmatched to any gene: 2. From germline, CDR1 is MNHEY and CDR2 SMNVEV (reference sequence). This CDR3 region has 15 residues. The CDR3 DNA reads TGTGCCAGCAGTGGGACTAGCGGGAGGGCGGATACGCAGTATTTT. As protein: CASSGTSGRADTQYF.

The genes are TRBV6-1 and TRBJ2-7; 7 nucleotides align to TRBD1. V lost 0 bases and J lost 5; bases outside the gene matches: 7. The CDR3 runs to 15 residues. Germline CDR1 MNHNS, CDR2 SASEGT. This CDR3 is CASSEATGYTNEQYF. CDR3 coding DNA: TGTGCCAGCAGTGAAGCGACAGGGTATACAAACGAGCAGTACTTC.

The V and J genes are TRBV30 and TRBJ2-1, with D perhaps matching TRBD2 (5 bases). This CDR3 contains 14 residues. Germline V gene sequence: CDR1 GTSNPN, CDR2 SVGIG (reference sequence). Trimming left V 0 bases short and J 0 bases short, with 6 bases between. The CDR3 coding sequence is TGTGCCTGGAGTGTACTAGACTCCTACAATGAGCAGTTCTTC. Amino acid sequence: CAWSVLDSYNEQFF.

CDR3 in amino acids: CASSSQGVEAFF. The CDR3 coding sequence is TGTGCCAGCAGTTCACAAGGGGTTGAAGCTTTCTTT. This chain joins TRBV7-9 and TRBJ1-1; a weak D match, TRBD1 (5 bases). Germline V CDR1 and CDR2: SEHNR, FQNEAQ (reference sequence). The germline V and J ends were trimmed by 6 bases and 7 bases, with 12 bases remaining between them. The CDR3 loop spans 12 amino acids. The complete variable domain, with remaining parts taken from reference TRBV7-9 and TRBJ1-1, reads DTGVSQNPRHKITKRGQNVTFRCDPISEHNRLYWYRQTLGQGPEFLTYFQNEAQLEKSRLLSDRFSAERPKGSFSTLEIQRTEQGDSAMYLCASSSQGVEAFFGQGTRLTVV.

The chain employs TRBV9 and TRBJ1-1, with TRBD1 as a possible D gene (5 bases). Trimming stripped 0 bases from V and 4 bases from J, with 10 bases between. The CDR3 is 14 residues long. Germline assignment: CDR1 SGDLS and CDR2 YYNGEE. The CDR3 DNA is TGTGCCAGCAGCGTAGCGGAGGGGAGCACTGAAGCTTTCTTT. It encodes CASSVAEGSTEAFF.